One T cell receptor beta chain is described in this entry. TCRdb itself ran the RT-PCR reads through MiXCR, one entry per CDR3 protein. The table lists roughly 960,000 distinct CDR3 sequences, 15% to 20% of them singletons. The CDR3 sequence is 15 residues long. V was pared by 5 bases and J by 1 base, with 6 bases of the junction left unmatched. Per germline, CDR1 SEHNR and CDR2 FQNEAQ (reference sequence). This sample was taken from a study of patients and donors after allogeneic stem cell transplantation. The chain uses TRBV7-9 and TRBJ1-1, with TRBD1 identical over 8 bases. The sequence derives from a human donor who was either an allogeneic HSCT recipient or a stem cell or donor lymphocyte infusion donor (not recorded which). It is not recorded whose cells these are; they may come from a transplant donor. The sequenced material came from blood, either unsorted or a sorted T cell fraction (not recorded which). This CDR3 is CASSIRTGPNTEAFF. Here the CDR3 DNA reads TGTGCCAGCAGCATACGGACAGGGCCGAACACTGAAGCTTTCTTT.